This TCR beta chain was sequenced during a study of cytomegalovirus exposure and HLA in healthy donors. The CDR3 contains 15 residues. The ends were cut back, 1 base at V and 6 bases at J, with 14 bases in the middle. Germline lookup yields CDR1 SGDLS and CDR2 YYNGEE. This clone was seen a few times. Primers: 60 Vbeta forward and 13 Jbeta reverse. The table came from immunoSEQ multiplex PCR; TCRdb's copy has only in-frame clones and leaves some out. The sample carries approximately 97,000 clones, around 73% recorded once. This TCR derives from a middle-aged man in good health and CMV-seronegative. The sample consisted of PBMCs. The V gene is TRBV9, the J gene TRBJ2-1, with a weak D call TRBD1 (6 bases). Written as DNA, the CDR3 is TGTGCCAGCAGCGTACGGACCGGGACAAGCAATGAGCAGTTCTTC. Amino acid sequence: CASSVRTGTSNEQFF.